This T cell receptor (beta chain) emerged from a study of T-cell memory formation after mild COVID-19. Findings of the study overall: Of the contracting clones, CD4+ ones lay mainly in CM and EM, and CD8+ ones in EMRA. Clones shrinking between day 15 and 85 showed a balanced CD4/CD8 split, and those that grew later tilted toward CD4+.

The TCR alpha and TCR beta cDNA libraries, bearing sample barcodes and UMIs, were generated by 5'RACE using constant-segment primers. Each CDR3 protein is one row after TCRdb ran MiXCR on the 5' RACE reads. Of tens of thousands of distinct CDR3 sequences listed, more than 11% are singletons. This clonotype was seen more than once but under ten times. The antigen remains unidentified. The ends lost 5 bases at V and 5 bases at J; junction bases unmatched: 10. CDR3 length: 15 residues. This receptor was identified in an adult woman who had mild COVID-19 (a few samples of this study predate the infection). Cell type and time point are not known. V usage is TRBV12-3 or TRBV12-4 and J usage is TRBJ2-7, with 9 positions matching TRBD2. Sequenced: PBMCs or a T cell subset sorted from them (not recorded which). Here the CDR3 reads CASSPFSGSAHEQYF. CDR3 bases: TGTGCCAGCAGTCCCTTTAGCGGGAGCGCCCACGAGCAGTACTTC.